This T cell receptor beta chain was sequenced during a study of blood T cell repertoires in COVID-19. About the study: Sites in the United States, Italy and Spain provided acute and convalescent COVID-19 samples.

V was shortened by 2 bases and J by 3 bases, with 11 bases between the two germline ends. CDR1 is LGHDT and CDR2 is YNNKEL in the germline V gene (reference sequence). CDR3 length equals 14 residues. Authors' analysis steps: How many nucleated cells were present was estimated from reference gene primer amplification. Produced via immunoSEQ multiplex PCR; TCRdb's table is partial and in-frame only. V, J and clone size were drawn from that table, and D and trimming were deduced from the DNA. Here the sample spans about 270,000 clones, roughly nine tenths being singletons. The TCR was taken from a man aged 50 to 59 with acute or convalescent COVID-19. Sequences were obtained from peripheral blood. The chain couples TRBV3-1 (or the pseudogene TRBV3-2) to TRBJ2-7, with a tentative D call TRBD1 (5 bases). The CDR3 loop is CASSQLQENYEQYF. The CDR3, as DNA: TGTGCCAGCAGCCAACTACAGGAAAACTACGAGCAGTACTTC.